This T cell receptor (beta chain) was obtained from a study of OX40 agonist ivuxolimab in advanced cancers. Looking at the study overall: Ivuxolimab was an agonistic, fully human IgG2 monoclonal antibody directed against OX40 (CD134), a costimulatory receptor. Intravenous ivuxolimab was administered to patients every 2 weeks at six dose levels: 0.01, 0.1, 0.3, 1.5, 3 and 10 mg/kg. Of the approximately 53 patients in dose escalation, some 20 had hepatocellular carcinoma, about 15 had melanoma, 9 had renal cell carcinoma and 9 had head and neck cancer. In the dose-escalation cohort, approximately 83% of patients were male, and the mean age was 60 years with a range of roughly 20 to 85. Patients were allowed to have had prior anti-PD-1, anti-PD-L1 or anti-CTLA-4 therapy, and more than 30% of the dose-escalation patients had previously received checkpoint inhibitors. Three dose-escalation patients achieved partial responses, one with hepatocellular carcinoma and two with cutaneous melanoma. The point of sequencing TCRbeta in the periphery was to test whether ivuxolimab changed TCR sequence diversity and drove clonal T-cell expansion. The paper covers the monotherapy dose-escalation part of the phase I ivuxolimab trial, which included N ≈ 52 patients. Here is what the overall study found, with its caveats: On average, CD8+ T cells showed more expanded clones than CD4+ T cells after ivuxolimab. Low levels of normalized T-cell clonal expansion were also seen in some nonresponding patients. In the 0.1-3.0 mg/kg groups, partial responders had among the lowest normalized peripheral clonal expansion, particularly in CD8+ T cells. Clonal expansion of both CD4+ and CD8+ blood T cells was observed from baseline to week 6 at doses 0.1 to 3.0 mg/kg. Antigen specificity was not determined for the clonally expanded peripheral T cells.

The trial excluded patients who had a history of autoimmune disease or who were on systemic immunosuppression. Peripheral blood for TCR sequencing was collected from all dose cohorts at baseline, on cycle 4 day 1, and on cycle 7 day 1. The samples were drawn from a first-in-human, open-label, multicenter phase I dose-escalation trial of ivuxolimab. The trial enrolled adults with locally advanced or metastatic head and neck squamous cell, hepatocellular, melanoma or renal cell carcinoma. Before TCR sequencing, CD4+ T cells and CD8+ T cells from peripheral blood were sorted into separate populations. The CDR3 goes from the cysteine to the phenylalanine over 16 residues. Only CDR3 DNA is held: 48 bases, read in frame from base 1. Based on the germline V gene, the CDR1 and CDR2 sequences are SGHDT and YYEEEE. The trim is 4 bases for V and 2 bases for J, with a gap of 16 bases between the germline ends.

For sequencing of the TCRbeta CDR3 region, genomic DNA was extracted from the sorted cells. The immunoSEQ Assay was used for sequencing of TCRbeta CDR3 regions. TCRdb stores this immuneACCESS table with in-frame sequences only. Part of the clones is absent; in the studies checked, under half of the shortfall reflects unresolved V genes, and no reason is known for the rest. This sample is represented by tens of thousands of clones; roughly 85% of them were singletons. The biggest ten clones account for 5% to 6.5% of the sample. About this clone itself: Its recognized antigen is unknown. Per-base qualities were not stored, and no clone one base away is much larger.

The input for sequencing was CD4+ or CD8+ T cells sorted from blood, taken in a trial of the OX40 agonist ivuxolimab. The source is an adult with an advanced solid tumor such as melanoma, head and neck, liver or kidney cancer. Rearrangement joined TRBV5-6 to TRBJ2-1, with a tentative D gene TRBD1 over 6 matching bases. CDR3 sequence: CASSDPQGTTYNEQFF. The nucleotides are TGTGCCAGCAGCGACCCACAGGGCACCACCTACAATGAGCAGTTCTTC.